The 7 T cell receptor beta chains reported below all come from one sample, sequenced in a study of monozygotic twins with inflammatory bowel disease. Following a re-call of the 5' RACE reads, TCRdb has one entry per CDR3 protein and lacks DNA. Its listing shows around 380,000 distinct CDR3 sequences. Sequenced sample: blood. The receptors were sampled from a human donor with ulcerative colitis or Crohn's disease, or a healthy co-twin of an affected twin (not recorded which).

V is TRBV29-1 and J is TRBJ2-3. CDR1 and CDR2 from the germline V gene are SQVTM and ANQGSEA. The CDR3 spans 14 residues. The chain's CDR3 is CSVEEGIWGDTQYF.

This sequence joins TRBV30 and TRBJ2-7; TCRdb designates TRBD2, a call that cannot be tested without DNA. This CDR3 contains 13 residues. The germline CDR1 and CDR2 sequences are GTSNPN and SVGIG (reference sequence). This chain's CDR3 is CAWKLASPLEQYF.

The chain is built from TRBV11-2 and TRBJ2-1; TCRdb lists TRBD1, though no DNA is available to test this call. The length of the CDR3 is 15 residues. Germline V gives CDR1 SGHAT, CDR2 FQNNGV. CDR3 sequence reads: CASSVGQGATNEQFF.

The V call is TRBV4-3, the J call TRBJ2-3. Germline V gene sequence: CDR1 LGHNA, CDR2 YSLEER. There are 16 residues in the CDR3. The CDR3 is CASSQDLTDSTDTQYF.

J is TRBJ2-6 and V is TRBV5-1; absent DNA, TCRdb's TRBD1 call cannot be checked. Germline CDR1 SGHRS, CDR2 YFSETQ. The CDR3 loop spans 14 amino acids. The CDR3 here is CATTNRPGANVLTF. The entire variable domain, with the rest obtained from reference TRBV5-1 and TRBJ2-6, is as follows: KAGVTQTPRYLIKTRGQQVTLSCSPISGHRSVSWYQQTPGQGLQFLFEYFSETQRNKGNFPGRFSGRQFSNSRSEMNVSTLELGDSALYLCATTNRPGANVLTFGAGSRLTVL.

V usage is TRBV5-1 and J usage is TRBJ2-7. The CDR3 sequence is 14 residues long. Germline V gene data show CDR1 as SGHRS and CDR2 as YFSETQ. The CDR3 loop reads CASSLGGRFDEQYF.

V usage is TRBV6-2 or TRBV6-3 and J usage is TRBJ2-7. CDR3 length: 11 residues. Germline lookup yields CDR1 MNHEY and CDR2 SVGEGT. The CDR3 loop is CASNGFYEQYF.